Presented here are 18 T cell receptor beta chains from one specimen sequenced in a study of cytotoxic CD8 clonotypes in ibrutinib-treated CLL. Method: immunoSEQ multiplex PCR; TCRdb's copy keeps in-frame clones and lacks some. Of 250,000 or so clones detected, 70% appear once; the ten largest clones hold roughly 14%. The source material was PBMCs, sampled after 24 months of ibrutinib treatment. The receptor set was obtained from a human donor with chronic lymphocytic leukemia.

This rearrangement joins TRBV5-1 to TRBJ2-3; 13 bases align to TRBD2. The junction had 2 bases not matched to a gene; V was cut back by 0 bases and J by 4 bases. The CDR3 contains 16 residues. Germline V lookup: CDR1 SGHRS, CDR2 YFSETQ. The CDR3 DNA reads TGCGCCAGCAGCTTGGGGACTAGCGGGAGAGCAGATACGCAGTATTTT. The encoded protein is CASSLGTSGRADTQYF.

This sequence joins TRBV5-6 and TRBJ2-2; either TRBD1 or TRBD2 may fit D (5 bases each). Between the trimmed V and J ends, which lost 4 bases and 6 bases, there was a span of 19 bases. The CDR3 loop spans 16 amino acids. Germline V CDR1 and CDR2: SGHDT, YYEEEE. The CDR3 spells CASSDRDRPSPGELFF. The CDR3 nucleotides read TGTGCCAGCAGCGACCGGGACCGGCCGTCTCCCGGGGAGCTGTTTTTT.

V gene TRBV19 combines with J gene TRBJ2-3; D ambiguous. The CDR3 has 16 residues. Germline V gives CDR1 LNHDA, CDR2 SQIVND (reference sequence). Trimming pared 5 bases from V and 1 base from J, leaving 16 bases between. The CDR3 sequence: CASSLGSGSRTDTQYF. The CDR3 DNA is TGTGCCAGTAGTTTAGGTTCCGGGTCCCGCACAGATACGCAGTATTTT.

The chain carries TRBV9 and TRBJ1-4; 10 bases match TRBD1. V gave up 4 bases and J gave up 7 bases; unmatched junction bases: 7. Germline-derived CDR1 and CDR2 are SGDLS and YYNGEE. The CDR3 totals 15 residues. CDR3 coding DNA: TGTGCCAGCAGCACCAGGACAGGGGGAACTGAAAAACTGTTTTTT. Translating it yields CASSTRTGGTEKLFF.

V is TRBV9 and J is TRBJ2-2; perhaps TRBD2 as D (5 bases). V gave up 0 bases and J gave up 6 bases, with 12 bases separating them. The germline V gene encodes CDR1 SGDLS and CDR2 YYNGEE. The CDR3 contains 15 residues. CDR3 coding DNA: TGTGCCAGCAGCGTAGGGCCAGAGGGCGCCGGGGAGCTGTTTTTT. It yields the protein CASSVGPEGAGELFF.

The table lists this clone with a few counts. V gene TRBV27 combines with J gene TRBJ1-5, with D possibly TRBD1 on 5 matching bases. The CDR3 is 12 amino acids. V lost 3 bases and J 7 bases, leaving 7 bases between the germline ends. Germline V gene data show CDR1 as MNHEY and CDR2 as SMNVEV (reference sequence). The chain's CDR3 is CASSFQGQPQHF. DNA for the CDR3: TGTGCCAGCAGTTTCCAGGGCCAGCCCCAGCATTTT.

V usage is TRBV29-1 and J usage is TRBJ2-7, with 11 bases aligning to TRBD2. CDR1 is SQVTM and CDR2 is ANQGSEA in the germline V gene. This CDR3 spans 14 amino acids. J lost 0 bases, V lost 8 bases, and 6 bases had no gene match. The CDR3 spells CSIQTSGNSYEQYF. CDR3 in DNA: TGCAGCATCCAGACTAGCGGGAACTCCTACGAGCAGTACTTC.

The V gene is TRBV19, the J gene TRBJ1-1, with D uncertain. Between the trimmed V and J ends, which lost 3 bases and 8 bases, there was a span of 10 bases. The germline V gene encodes CDR1 LNHDA and CDR2 SQIVND (reference sequence). CDR3 length equals 12 residues. The CDR3 sequence: CASSIGGLEAFF. The CDR3 bases are TGTGCCAGTAGTATCGGCGGGTTGGAAGCTTTCTTT.

The chain recombines TRBV9 with TRBJ2-5; D possibly corresponds to TRBD2 (6 bases). CDR3 size: 15 residues. Looked up from germline, CDR1 is SGDLS and CDR2 is YYNGEE. Deletions cut 0 bases from V and 2 bases from J, with 11 bases between. The CDR3 spells CASSVGGRTQETQYF. CDR3 coding DNA: TGTGCCAGCAGCGTAGGGGGGAGGACTCAAGAGACCCAGTACTTC.

V and J are TRBV11-2 and TRBJ2-7, with 13 bases fitting TRBD2. With 5 bases clipped from V and 7 bases from J, the junction kept 11 bases outside the gene matches. The CDR3 is 16 amino acids. Germline-derived CDR1 and CDR2 are SGHAT and FQNNGV. CDR3 sequence: CASSPMTSGRLEEQYF. CDR3 in DNA: TGTGCCAGCAGCCCAATGACTAGCGGGAGGTTGGAGGAGCAGTACTTC.

This clone turned up a few times. V gene TRBV2 combines with J gene TRBJ1-5; 9 bases fit TRBD1. Germline V lookup: CDR1 SNHLY, CDR2 FYNNEI. CDR3 length equals 16 residues. V lost 7 bases, J lost 6 bases, and 13 bases stayed unmatched. The CDR3 sequence is CASKKDGTGKVQPQHF. The CDR3 bases are TGTGCCAGCAAGAAAGACGGGACAGGGAAGGTTCAGCCCCAGCATTTT.

The chain has TRBV7-2 and TRBJ1-2, with 12 bases that match TRBD1. The J segment lost 3 bases and the V segment lost 5 bases, leaving 13 bases of the junction unmatched. Germline CDR1 reads SGHTA; CDR2 reads FQGNSA. This CDR3 contains 18 residues. The CDR3 bases are TGTGCCAGCAGCACCTCCGGGACAGGGGGCACCTTTTACTATGGCTACACCTTC. Amino acid sequence: CASSTSGTGGTFYYGYTF.

This rearrangement joins TRBV5-8 to TRBJ2-7, with unresolved D. This CDR3 region has 14 residues. Germline V lookup: CDR1 SGHTS, CDR2 YDEGEE. The V end was cut by 0 bases, the J end by 0 bases, with 7 bases between. CDR3 protein: CASSLGRNSYEQYF. Written as DNA, the CDR3 is TGTGCCAGCAGCTTGGGACGGAACTCCTACGAGCAGTACTTC.

The gene calls are TRBV7-9 and TRBJ2-7, with D perhaps matching TRBD1 (6 bases). Germline V gives CDR1 SEHNR, CDR2 FQNEAQ (reference sequence). The CDR3 runs to 14 residues. Deletions cut 1 base from V and 5 bases from J, with 12 bases between. The CDR3 nucleotides are TGTGCCAGCAGCTTAGACAGGGTACTGGACGAGCAGTACTTC. Residues: CASSLDRVLDEQYF.

The J gene is TRBJ2-1, the V gene TRBV9; tentative D call: TRBD2 (6 bases). The V end lost 0 bases, the J end lost 9 bases, and 10 bases lay between the germline ends. The CDR3 is 13 residues long. Germline V gene sequence: CDR1 SGDLS, CDR2 YYNGEE. CDR3 loop: CASSVGRVGEQFF. The CDR3 DNA is TGTGCCAGCAGCGTAGGGAGGGTGGGTGAGCAGTTCTTC.

The chain is built from TRBV14 and TRBJ2-7; weak D call: TRBD1 (5 bases). Germline loops: CDR1 SGHDN, CDR2 FVKESK. With 6 bases removed from V and 1 base from J, the gap between germline ends came to 19 bases. This CDR3 contains 16 residues. The CDR3: CASRFRQTRLSYEQYF. The CDR3 region has the DNA TGTGCCAGCAGATTTAGACAGACTCGTTTGTCCTACGAGCAGTACTTC.

In its sample, this clone was seen a few times. The chain's CDR3 is CASSLDGNYNEQFF. DNA for the CDR3: TGTGCCAGCAGCTTAGACGGAAACTACAATGAGCAGTTCTTC. The gene calls are TRBV11-1 and TRBJ2-1; D remains ambiguous. CDR1 is SGHAT, CDR2 FQDESV, per germline (reference sequence). Trimming left V 1 base short and J 3 bases short, with 7 bases between. The CDR3 contains 14 residues.

The rearrangement uses TRBV6-6 and TRBJ1-2; 7 bases are shared with TRBD1. Trimming took 6 bases from V and 7 from J; bases not matched to a gene: 11. The CDR3 has 14 residues. CDR1 and CDR2 from the germline V gene are MNHNY and SVGAGI (reference sequence). The CDR3 loop reads CASRDRRDSSGYTF. In DNA form, the CDR3 reads TGTGCCAGCAGAGACCGTAGGGACAGTTCTGGCTACACCTTC.